The 18 T cell receptor beta chains below were found in one sample sequenced in a study of blood T cell repertoires in COVID-19. Repertoires were generated with immunoSEQ multiplex PCR, while TCRdb's copy carries only in-frame clones and drops some. The data show 300,000 to 400,000 clones, about 90% seen once. Sequencing was done on a sample of peripheral blood. Receptor source: a woman aged 30 to 39 with COVID-19, enrolled during active disease.

This chain connects TRBV10-2 to TRBJ1-1, with 7 bases identical to TRBD1. Germline CDR1 reads WSHSY; CDR2 reads SAAADI. Trimming cost V 6 bases and J 1 base; bases outside gene matches: 2. The CDR3 runs to 13 residues. CDR3 region: CASRSGGNTEAFF. CDR3 coding DNA: TGCGCCAGCAGATCAGGGGGGAACACTGAAGCTTTCTTT.

The chain has TRBV30 and TRBJ1-3; no definite D call. This CDR3 has 17 residues. Germline CDR1 GTSNPN, CDR2 SVGIG (reference sequence). Trimming took off 7 bases at V and 0 bases at J, with 22 bases between the two ends. The DNA for the CDR3 is TGTGCCTCCAGCGCGGGGTCGCCCTTCCTCTCTGGAAACACCATATATTTT. Amino acids: CASSAGSPFLSGNTIYF.

This rearrangement joins TRBV19 to TRBJ2-7; no firm D call. CDR3 size: 13 residues. V lost 5 bases and J lost 5, with 13 bases in between. CDR1 and CDR2 (germline): LNHDA, SQIVND (reference sequence). CDR3 nucleotides: TGTGCCAGTAGTGGTCAGGCTCAAGACGAGCAGTACTTC. It specifies CASSGQAQDEQYF.

The rearrangement joins TRBV5-4 to TRBJ2-1; TRBD2 agrees at 7 bases. CDR3 size: 18 residues. Germline V gene sequence: CDR1 SGHNT, CDR2 YYREEE (reference sequence). V dropped 4 bases and J dropped 0; count of bases not matched to a gene: 13. The DNA for the CDR3 is TGTGCCAGCAGCCATCCGCCGTCGGGAGGTTTCTCCTACAATGAGCAGTTCTTC. Amino acid sequence: CASSHPPSGGFSYNEQFF.

The rearrangement joins TRBV30 to TRBJ2-4; D ambiguous. This CDR3 is built from 12 residues. In germline, CDR1 is GTSNPN, CDR2 SVGIG (reference sequence). Trimming took 3 bases from V and 6 from J, leaving 9 bases between them. The CDR3 protein is CAWRVGRNIQYF. DNA of the CDR3: TGTGCCTGGAGGGTGGGCAGAAACATTCAGTACTTC.

V usage is TRBV19 and J usage is TRBJ1-5; 9 bases map to TRBD1. CDR1 is LNHDA and CDR2 is SQIVND in the germline V gene (reference sequence). Trimming cost V 5 bases and J 4 bases; bases outside gene matches: 3. This CDR3 spans 14 amino acids. The CDR3 bases are TGTGCCAGTAGTGTCGGGACAGGGAATCAGCCCCAGCATTTT. This translates into CASSVGTGNQPQHF.

The rearrangement uses TRBV27 and TRBJ1-6; maybe TRBD1 (5 bases). V was pared by 0 bases and J by 7 bases, with 16 bases between. The CDR3 consists of 17 residues. Per germline, CDR1 MNHEY and CDR2 SMNVEV (reference sequence). The CDR3 DNA is TGTGCCAGCAGTTTATCGAGAGGGGTGGGAGGGAATTCACCCCTCCACTTT. This encodes CASSLSRGVGGNSPLHF.

CDR3 nucleotide sequence: TGTGCCAGCAGGACTAGCGGGAGTATATCGGCAGATACGCAGTATTTT. Residues: CASRTSGSISADTQYF. V gene TRBV5-5 combines with J gene TRBJ2-3, with 12 bases matching TRBD2. After removal of 5 bases from V and 4 bases from J, the junction contained 8 bases not matched to a gene. Looked up from germline, CDR1 is SGHKS and CDR2 is YYEKEE (reference sequence). CDR3 length: 16 residues.

The rearrangement uses TRBV10-3 and TRBJ1-1, with 9 nucleotides matching TRBD1. Trimming at V came to 6 bases and at J to 3 bases, leaving 5 bases not matched to a gene. Germline V lookup: CDR1 ENHRY, CDR2 SYGVKD. There are 14 residues in the CDR3. Here the CDR3 reads CAISQTGGDTEAFF. The CDR3 nucleotides are TGTGCCATCAGCCAGACAGGGGGAGACACTGAAGCTTTCTTT.

The V and J genes are TRBV29-1 and TRBJ1-1, with TRBD1 as a possible D gene (5 bases). The CDR3 runs 14 residues. In germline, CDR1 is SQVTM, CDR2 ANQGSEA. The germline V and J ends were trimmed by 6 bases and 0 bases, with 14 bases remaining between them. CDR3 nucleotide sequence: TGCAGCGTCGGTCCCGGGACTTTGAACACTGAAGCTTTCTTT. Translating gives CSVGPGTLNTEAFF.

The sample holds one count of this clone. This chain joins TRBV18 and TRBJ2-5; D may be TRBD2 (6 bases). The germline V gene encodes CDR1 KGHSH and CDR2 LQKENI. Trimming took 2 bases from V and 5 from J, leaving 15 bases between them. The CDR3 consists of 15 residues. The CDR3 DNA is TGTGCCAGCTCACCAAGTGGAGGGATAGGCGAGACCCAGTACTTC. Protein sequence: CASSPSGGIGETQYF.

This chain joins TRBV5-1 and TRBJ1-1, with no clear D. This CDR3 spans 14 amino acids. CDR1 SGHRS and CDR2 YFSETQ come from the germline V gene. V was shortened by 0 bases and J by 4 bases, with 10 bases between the two germline ends. The CDR3 sequence is CASSLAGESTEAFF. DNA of the CDR3: TGCGCCAGCAGCTTGGCCGGGGAAAGCACTGAAGCTTTCTTT.

The chain has TRBV2 and TRBJ1-5; D is uncertain. CDR3 length equals 15 residues. V lost 5 bases and J lost 5, with 16 bases in between. The V gene's germline CDR1 is SNHLY and CDR2 FYNNEI. The CDR3, as DNA: TGTGCCAGCAGTTATCAATCGGCGAGGGATCAGCCCCAGCATTTT. Protein product: CASSYQSARDQPQHF.

The chain links TRBV10-3 to TRBJ2-5, with 9 bases fitting TRBD2. The V and J ends lost 0 bases and 4 bases, in that order; junction bases with no gene match: 9. The CDR3 has 17 amino acids. Germline loops: CDR1 ENHRY, CDR2 SYGVKD. The CDR3 DNA is TGTGCCATCAGTGAGTCGCTCGCGGGAGGGGGTATAGAGACCCAGTACTTC. Protein: CAISESLAGGGIETQYF.

CDR3 coding DNA: TGTGCCAGCAGCTTGGGCGGGAGCGGGATCTCCTACGAGCAGTACTTC. Protein product: CASSLGGSGISYEQYF. J is TRBJ2-7 and V is TRBV5-4, with TRBD2 identical over 7 bases. Germline CDR1 SGHNT, CDR2 YYREEE (reference sequence). This CDR3 is built from 16 residues. Germline trimming cut 0 bases from V and 0 bases from J; bases unmatched to any gene: 6. The full variable domain, completed using reference TRBV5-4 and TRBJ2-7, is ETGVTQSPTHLIKTRGQQVTLRCSSQSGHNTVSWYQQALGQGPQFIFQYYREEENGRGNFPPRFSGLQFPNYSSELNVNALELDDSALYLCASSLGGSGISYEQYFGPGTRLTVT.

The chain has TRBV23-1 and TRBJ1-2, with TRBD1 as a possible D gene (5 bases). TRBV23-1 is an open reading frame, and its role is uncertain. The CDR3 loop spans 14 amino acids. The V end was cut by 4 bases, the J end by 3 bases, with 12 bases between. As DNA, the CDR3 is TGCGCCAGCAGTCTTGGTGACAGTCACTATGGCTACACCTTC. Translation: CASSLGDSHYGYTF.

The V call is TRBV5-8, the J call TRBJ1-1; possible D gene TRBD1, 5 bases. This CDR3 is 14 amino acids long. V lost 4 bases and J lost 5, with 15 bases in between. Germline V gene lookup returns CDR1 SGHTS and CDR2 YDEGEE. The CDR3 sequence is CASSAWTEGTEAFF. For the CDR3, the DNA is TGTGCCAGCAGCGCCTGGACGGAGGGGACTGAAGCTTTCTTT.

The J gene is TRBJ2-7, the V gene TRBV5-1; 11 nucleotides agree with TRBD1. CDR1 and CDR2 (germline): SGHRS, YFSETQ. The CDR3 runs to 14 residues. V lost 4 bases, J lost 2 bases, and 2 bases stayed unmatched. In nucleotides, the CDR3 is TGCGCCAGCAGCCCGGACAGGGGGCCCTACGAGCAGTACTTC. This encodes CASSPDRGPYEQYF. Full variable domain (missing parts from reference TRBV5-1 and TRBJ2-7): KAGVTQTPRYLIKTRGQQVTLSCSPISGHRSVSWYQQTPGQGLQFLFEYFSETQRNKGNFPGRFSGRQFSNSRSEMNVSTLELGDSALYLCASSPDRGPYEQYFGPGTRLTVT.